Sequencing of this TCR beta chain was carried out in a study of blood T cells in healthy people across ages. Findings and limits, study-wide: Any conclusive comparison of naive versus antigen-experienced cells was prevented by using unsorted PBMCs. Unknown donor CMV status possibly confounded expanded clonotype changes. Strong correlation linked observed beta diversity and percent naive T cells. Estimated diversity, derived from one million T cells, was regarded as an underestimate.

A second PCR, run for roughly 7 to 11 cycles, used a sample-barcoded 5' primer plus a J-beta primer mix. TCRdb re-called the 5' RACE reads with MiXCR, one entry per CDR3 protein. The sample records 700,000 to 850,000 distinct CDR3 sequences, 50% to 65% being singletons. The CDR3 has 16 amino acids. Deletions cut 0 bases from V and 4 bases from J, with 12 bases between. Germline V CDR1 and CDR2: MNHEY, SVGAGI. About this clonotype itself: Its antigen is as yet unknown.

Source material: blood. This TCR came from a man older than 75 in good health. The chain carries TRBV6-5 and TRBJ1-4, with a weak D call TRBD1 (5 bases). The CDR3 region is CASSYSMGPSNEKLFF. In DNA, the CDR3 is TGTGCCAGCAGTTACTCGATGGGACCCAGTAATGAAAAACTGTTTTTT.